The 24 T cell receptor beta chains below come from one sample, sequenced in a study of T-cell memory formation after mild COVID-19. TCRdb recomputed calls from the 5' RACE reads with MiXCR, one row per CDR3 protein. The sample consists of around 140,000 distinct CDR3 sequences, over 15% of them appearing once. The sequencing input was PBMCs or a T cell subset sorted from them (not recorded which). The receptor source for this set is an adult woman who had mild COVID-19 (a few samples of this study predate the infection). Cell type and time point are not known.

This clonotype was found a few times. CDR3 nucleotides: TGTGCCAGCAGCGTGACTACCACAGACTATGGCTACACCTTC. Residues: CASSVTTTDYGYTF. This chain links TRBV7-9 with TRBJ1-2; D gene ambiguous. V was clipped by 5 bases and J by 3 bases, with 13 bases between them. Per germline, CDR1 SEHNR and CDR2 FQNEAQ (reference sequence). This CDR3 spans 14 amino acids.

This clonotype was observed a few times. The CDR3 sequence is CASSPIAGGTEAFF. The DNA of the CDR3 is TGCGCCAGCAGCCCAATAGCGGGGGGCACTGAAGCTTTCTTT. The rearrangement links TRBV5-1 to TRBJ1-1; possibly TRBD1 for D (5 bases). The ends were cut back, 4 bases at V and 4 bases at J, with 14 bases in the middle. CDR1 and CDR2 from the germline V gene are SGHRS and YFSETQ. This CDR3 has 14 amino acids.

V usage is TRBV12-3 or TRBV12-4 and J usage is TRBJ2-1; 9 bases fit TRBD2. This CDR3 is built from 15 residues. The V segment lost 5 bases and the J segment 10 bases; nucleotides outside the gene matches: 12. The CDR3 region has the DNA TGTGCCAGCAGTCGGACTAGCGACCAGTGGGGGGAGCAGTTCTTC. This translates into CASSRTSDQWGEQFF.

This clonotype came up many times. The chain employs TRBV29-1 and TRBJ2-5; 8 bases match TRBD2. The germline V gene has CDR1 SQVTM and CDR2 ANQGSEA. The CDR3 loop spans 15 amino acids. J lost 4 bases, V lost 4 bases, and 11 bases had no gene match. The CDR3 protein is CSVAPGGLYGETQYF. For the CDR3, the DNA is TGCAGCGTTGCGCCGGGAGGGTTGTATGGAGAGACCCAGTACTTC.

In its sample, this clonotype was seen a few times. CDR3 sequence reads: CASSRTNTEAFF. CDR3 nucleotides: TGTGCCAGCAGCCGTACGAACACTGAAGCTTTCTTT. This chain connects TRBV3-1 to TRBJ1-1, with D uncertain. In germline, CDR1 is LGHDT, CDR2 YNNKEL (reference sequence). The V gene lost 4 bases and the J gene lost 1 base, with 4 bases spanning the gap. The CDR3 sequence is 12 residues long.

This clonotype has a handful of counts. CDR3 bases: TGTGCCAGCAGTTACTCGAGCGTGGGAGCTAGGAGGGAAAAACTGTTTTTT. Amino acids: CASSYSSVGARREKLFF. This rearrangement joins TRBV6-5 to TRBJ1-4, with no clear D. This CDR3 region has 17 residues. V was clipped by 0 bases and J by 8 bases, with 19 bases between them. Germline V gives CDR1 MNHEY, CDR2 SVGAGI.

The genes are TRBV7-6 and TRBJ1-5; D ambiguous. The CDR3 runs to 14 residues. Germline assignment: CDR1 SGHVS and CDR2 FNYEAQ. Trimming pared 5 bases from V and 7 bases from J, leaving 15 bases between. The CDR3 nucleotides are TGTGCCAGCAGCCCGAATAGTTTTGGCCAGCCCCAGCATTTT. Residues: CASSPNSFGQPQHF.

This clonotype was counted many times. This chain links TRBV12-3 or TRBV12-4 with TRBJ2-4, with a tentative D call TRBD2 (5 bases). The CDR3 length is 15 residues. V was trimmed by 6 bases and J by 8 bases, leaving 20 bases between them. The CDR3 nucleotides are TGTGCCAGCAGGATAGCACACAGTGGACTGGACATTCAGTACTTC. Amino acid sequence: CASRIAHSGLDIQYF.

The chain has TRBV2 and TRBJ2-7, with TRBD1 matching 8 bases. This CDR3 spans 14 amino acids. The germline CDR1 and CDR2 sequences are SNHLY and FYNNEI. The trim removed 7 bases at V and 5 bases at J, leaving 10 bases unmatched. CDR3 sequence reads: CASMKTGGSHEQYF. The CDR3, as DNA: TGTGCCAGCATGAAAACAGGGGGTTCCCACGAGCAGTACTTC.

This clonotype was seen a handful of times. This chain links TRBV5-1 with TRBJ1-2; no clear D gene. The CDR3 extends over 13 amino acids. Per the germline V gene, CDR1 is SGHRS and CDR2 is YFSETQ. Trimming cost V 4 bases and J 8 bases, with 15 bases left between them. CDR3 coding DNA: TGCGCCAGCAGCCTGGCCCCGCGAAAAGGCTACACCTTC. It translates to CASSLAPRKGYTF.

The gene calls are TRBV28 and TRBJ2-7; D gene ambiguous. Per the germline V gene, CDR1 is MDHEN and CDR2 is SYDVKM. Trimming removed 7 bases at V and 4 bases at J, with 14 bases between. The CDR3 length is 13 residues. CDR3 in amino acids: CASKPGRRYEQYF. The CDR3 bases are TGTGCCAGCAAGCCCGGCAGAAGATACGAGCAGTACTTC. The full variable domain, with the rest looked up from reference TRBV28 and TRBJ2-7, is DVKVTQSSRYLVKRTGEKVFLECVQDMDHENMFWYRQDPGLGLRLIYFSYDVKMKEKGDIPEGYSVSREKKERFSLILESASTNQTSMYLCASKPGRRYEQYFGPGTRLTVT.

This clonotype showed up many times. The chain employs TRBV7-2 and TRBJ2-4, with no clear D. CDR1 SGHTA and CDR2 FQGNSA come from the germline V gene. V lost 5 bases and J 0 bases, leaving 8 bases between the germline ends. The CDR3 is 14 residues long. The CDR3 spells CASSPTLAKNIQYF. The CDR3 DNA is TGTGCCAGCAGCCCTACCCTAGCCAAAAACATTCAGTACTTC.

This chain uses TRBV30 with TRBJ2-1; no clear D. Between the trimmed V and J ends, which lost 3 bases and 7 bases, there was a span of 16 bases. Germline CDR1 reads GTSNPN; CDR2 reads SVGIG (reference sequence). The CDR3 is made up of 14 amino acids. CDR3 in DNA: TGTGCCTGGAGCCTTCTCTTATCGGCAAATGAGCAGTTCTTC. This gives the protein CAWSLLLSANEQFF.

The V and J genes are TRBV7-2 and TRBJ2-1; 10 bases match TRBD2. V lost 3 bases and J lost 3; bases outside the gene matches: 2. This CDR3 has 15 residues. CDR1 and CDR2 (germline): SGHTA, FQGNSA. The CDR3 sequence is CASSLGLARYNEQFF. Written as DNA, the CDR3 is TGTGCCAGCAGCTTGGGACTAGCGCGCTACAATGAGCAGTTCTTC.

This rearrangement joins TRBV5-6 to TRBJ2-2; D is uncertain. Germline loops: CDR1 SGHDT, CDR2 YYEEEE. CDR3 size: 15 residues. V lost 1 base and J lost 1, with 8 bases in between. The CDR3 protein is CASSLIGQNTGELFF. The CDR3 DNA is TGTGCCAGCAGCTTGATTGGCCAGAACACCGGGGAGCTGTTTTTT.

V and J are TRBV4-3 and TRBJ2-3; the match to TRBD2 covers 9 bases. The CDR3 contains 21 residues. Losses at the gene ends were 0 bases for V and 3 bases for J; bases not matched to a gene: 19. Germline values: CDR1 LGHNA, CDR2 YSLEER. The DNA of the CDR3 is TGCGCCAGCAGCCAAGATACCGTTCTAGGCGGGAGGGCCTCGGGGACAGATACGCAGTATTTT. This gives the protein CASSQDTVLGGRASGTDTQYF.

The sample holds a few counts of this clonotype. The J gene is TRBJ1-5, the V gene TRBV18; unclear D gene. The V gene's germline CDR1 is KGHSH and CDR2 LQKENI. Between the trimmed V and J ends, which lost 4 bases and 2 bases, there was a span of 9 bases. CDR3 size: 14 residues. The CDR3 DNA reads TGTGCCAGCTCACAAGACTTGGGCAATCAGCCCCAGCATTTT. This codes for CASSQDLGNQPQHF.

This chain links TRBV5-1 with TRBJ2-5, with D possibly TRBD1 on 6 matching bases. This CDR3 spans 12 amino acids. Per the germline V gene, CDR1 is SGHRS and CDR2 is YFSETQ. V was cut by 10 bases and J by 5 bases, with 15 bases left in between. This CDR3 is CASYFQGETQYF. CDR3 bases: TGCGCCTCCTATTTCCAGGGGGAGACCCAGTACTTC.

The chain employs TRBV2 and TRBJ1-1; no firm D call. This CDR3 spans 13 amino acids. Germline V lookup: CDR1 SNHLY, CDR2 FYNNEI. V was shortened by 3 bases and J by 1 base, with 6 bases between the two germline ends. CDR3 sequence: CASSDPGNTEAFF. Written as DNA, the CDR3 is TGTGCCAGCAGTGATCCGGGGAACACTGAAGCTTTCTTT. The full variable domain, completed using reference TRBV2 and TRBJ1-1, is EPEVTQTPSHQVTQMGQEVILRCVPISNHLYFYWYRQILGQKVEFLVSFYNNEISEKSEIFDDQFSVERPDGSNFTLKIRSTKLEDSAMYFCASSDPGNTEAFFGQGTRLTVV.

The CDR3 region is CASSLSIRGLSEQYF. CDR3 nucleotide sequence: TGTGCCAGCAGCTTAAGCATCAGGGGACTTTCCGAGCAGTACTTC. V gene TRBV7-6 combines with J gene TRBJ2-7, with D possibly called TRBD1 or TRBD2 (6 bases each). V shed 2 bases and J shed 6 bases, with 17 bases lying between them. Germline-derived CDR1 and CDR2 are SGHVS and FNYEAQ. The CDR3 covers 15 residues.

This clonotype was recorded a few times. The chain has TRBV5-1 and TRBJ1-2; no definite D call. CDR1 is SGHRS, CDR2 YFSETQ, per germline. Trimming cost V 2 bases and J 2 bases, with 13 bases left between them. The CDR3 runs 15 residues. The CDR3 loop is CASSFGRYENYGYTF. The CDR3, as DNA: TGCGCCAGCAGCTTCGGCAGATATGAGAACTATGGCTACACCTTC.

V and J are TRBV15 and TRBJ1-5; 7 nucleotides line up with TRBD1. This CDR3 spans 18 amino acids. Per the germline V gene, CDR1 is LNHNV and CDR2 is YYDKDF (reference sequence). V was pared by 0 bases and J by 8 bases, with 16 bases of the junction left unmatched. The CDR3 here is CATSRDWGTAFVTKPQHF. For the CDR3, the DNA is TGTGCCACCAGCAGAGATTGGGGGACAGCCTTTGTCACGAAGCCCCAGCATTTT.

This clonotype has just a few counts. The DNA of the CDR3 is TGTGCCAGCAGTTCTGTGGATTCGGGAAACTATGGCTACACCTTC. It translates to CASSSVDSGNYGYTF. The chain has TRBV6-2 or TRBV6-3 and TRBJ1-2; D remains ambiguous. This CDR3 comprises 15 residues. Trimming took 4 bases from V and 2 from J, leaving 14 bases between them. CDR1 and CDR2 (germline): MNHEY, SVGEGT.

This clonotype appeared a few times. This chain links TRBV24-1 with TRBJ2-7; D remains unclear. Germline CDR1 and CDR2: KGHDR and SFDVKD. The V end was cut by 7 bases, the J end by 3 bases, with 9 bases between. This CDR3 contains 12 residues. CDR3 sequence reads: CATSQDGYEQYF. Here the CDR3 DNA reads TGTGCCACCAGCCAGGACGGCTACGAGCAGTACTTC.